Listed here are 7 T cell receptor beta chains from one sample, sequenced in a study of blood T cell repertoires in COVID-19. Generated by immunoSEQ multiplex PCR, the TCRdb table keeps only in-frame clones and is missing some. The table includes roughly 150,000 clones, around 84% detected once. Material: peripheral blood. The source is a woman aged 45-65 years in a cohort sampled during active or convalescent COVID-19.

The rearrangement uses TRBV7-6 and TRBJ1-1; tentatively, D is TRBD1 (5 bases). The CDR3 is 14 residues long. V lost 1 base to trimming and J lost 6 bases, with 12 bases between them. Germline V CDR1 and CDR2: SGHVS, FNYEAQ. The CDR3 region has the DNA TGTGCCAGCAGCTTAGGGGCAGGGTCATCTGAAGCTTTCTTT. Amino acids: CASSLGAGSSEAFF. The full variable domain, rest sourced from reference TRBV7-6 and TRBJ1-1, is GAGVSQSPRYKVTKRGQDVALRCDPISGHVSLYWYRQALGQGPEFLTYFNYEAQQDKSGLPNDRFSAERPEGSISTLTIQRTEQRDSAMYRCASSLGAGSSEAFFGQGTRLTVV.

The rearrangement links TRBV7-9 to TRBJ1-1; D remains ambiguous. This CDR3 is built from 14 residues. The germline V gene has CDR1 SEHNR and CDR2 FQNEAQ (reference sequence). Trimming left V 4 bases short and J 8 bases short, with 17 bases between. The CDR3 DNA reads TGTGCCAGCAGCTACGAACGACTCACGCGGGAAGCTTTCTTT. Its protein product is CASSYERLTREAFF.

The chain joins TRBV9 to TRBJ2-7; TRBD1 agrees at 8 bases. V shed 3 bases, J shed 5 bases, and the junction held 10 bases outside the gene matches. Germline-derived CDR1 and CDR2 are SGDLS and YYNGEE. There are 15 residues in the CDR3. The CDR3 sequence is CASSGGTGVPNEQYF. The CDR3 DNA sequence: TGTGCCAGCAGCGGGGGGACAGGAGTACCCAACGAGCAGTACTTC. Variable domain in full (rest from reference TRBV9 and TRBJ2-7): DSGVTQTPKHLITATGQRVTLRCSPRSGDLSVYWYQQSLDQGLQFLIQYYNGEERAKGNILERFSAQQFPDLHSELNLSSLELGDSALYFCASSGGTGVPNEQYFGPGTRLTVT.

The J gene is TRBJ2-2, the V gene TRBV30; no firm D call. The CDR3 covers 12 residues. Germline-derived CDR1 and CDR2 are GTSNPN and SVGIG (reference sequence). Trimming removed 0 bases from V and 8 bases from J, with 7 bases in between. The CDR3 DNA reads TGTGCCTGGAGTGTACTCTGGGGGGAGCTGTTTTTT. Protein sequence: CAWSVLWGELFF.

The CDR3 protein is CAISESVVTGGNEQFF. CDR3 nucleotide sequence: TGTGCCATCAGTGAGTCGGTAGTAACGGGGGGCAATGAGCAGTTCTTC. The V gene is TRBV10-3, the J gene TRBJ2-1; 7 bases fit TRBD2. Germline V gene sequence: CDR1 ENHRY, CDR2 SYGVKD. The CDR3 is 16 residues long. The V and J ends lost 0 bases and 6 bases, in that order; junction bases with no gene match: 8.

The chain has TRBV10-3 and TRBJ2-1; perhaps TRBD1 as D (6 bases). This CDR3 contains 15 residues. The germline V and J ends were trimmed by 3 bases and 6 bases, with 15 bases remaining between them. In germline, CDR1 is ENHRY, CDR2 SYGVKD. CDR3 residues: CAISDQGRVGNEQFF. In nucleotides, the CDR3 is TGTGCCATCAGTGATCAGGGGCGGGTTGGCAATGAGCAGTTCTTC.

The CDR3 DNA reads as TGCGCCAGTGCGACTAGCGGGGGGGCTCGGCCAGATACGCAGTATTTT. Its translation is CASATSGGARPDTQYF. V and J are TRBV10-2 and TRBJ2-3; 14 bases agree with TRBD2. CDR1 and CDR2 (germline): WSHSY, SAAADI. The length of the CDR3 is 16 residues. The V and J ends lost 9 bases and 4 bases, in that order; junction bases with no gene match: 9.